The T cell receptor beta chain described here comes from a study of T cell responses to AZD1222 COVID-19 vaccine. In the study overall: Analyses pooled second doses at about 4 or about 12 weeks.

Regarding this clone: Its cognate antigen is unknown.

Study-wide points: Regions 160-218 and 743-854 held dominance among vaccine-associated CD4 TCRs, which spanned spike. At baseline, just a handful of AZD1222 recipients tested seropositive. Possibly, clonal diversity was underestimated; donors were largely white British and included more females.

Trimming left V 1 base short and J 12 bases short, with 12 bases between. CDR1 SNHLY and CDR2 FYNNEI come from the germline V gene. The CDR3 covers 12 residues. Sequencing used immunoSEQ multiplex PCR; TCRdb keeps in-frame clones, though not all of them. The table records around 58,000 clones, about 80% of them present only once. The rearrangement uses TRBV2 and TRBJ2-5, with a tentative D call TRBD2 (5 bases). The origin of this receptor is an adult in good health. Here the sequenced sample was peripheral blood, taken on day 0 of AZD1222 vaccination. CDR3 amino acids: CASSEVRPREYF. In nucleotides, the CDR3 is TGTGCCAGCAGTGAAGTACGCCCGCGGGAGTACTTC.